The clone carrying this T cell receptor (beta chain) appeared many times. Its matching antigen is unknown. The input was 400 to 500 ng total RNA; TCR beta cDNA was made from it with a constant-region primer. Construction of TCR beta libraries relied on three successive nested multiplex PCR rounds employing slightly modified ARM-PCR. Researchers ran the first two PCR rounds for ten to eleven cycles each with TRBV1-TRBV30 forward primers and a C-beta reverse primer. One entry per CDR3 protein, called by TCRdb with MiXCR from the multiplex PCR reads. This table holds 150,000 to 200,000 distinct CDR3 sequences, less than 65% found once. The sample belongs to a study of tumor-infiltrating lymphocytes in primary liver carcinoma. As for the study in general: Resecting the tumor surgically was how the patients' primary liver carcinoma was treated. The five patients, who were men and women, ranged in age from 30 to 69 years.

The study extracted blood RNA from unsorted whole blood and also extracted germline DNA. Study conclusions and caveats: Blood fell significantly below tumors in its top-250-clone fraction (p = 0.039).

V was cut by 6 bases and J by 0 bases, with 12 bases left in between. CDR1 and CDR2 from the germline V gene are MNHNS and SASEGT. The CDR3 has 15 residues. This TCR was recovered from a woman aged 55-69 years with primary liver carcinoma and hepatitis B virus infection. This chain joins TRBV6-1 and TRBJ1-5, with D perhaps matching TRBD1 (5 bases). Sequenced input: peripheral blood. The CDR3 DNA reads as TGTGCCAGCAGCCCCAGGGTGAATAGCAATCAGCCCCAGCATTTT. Its protein is CASSPRVNSNQPQHF.